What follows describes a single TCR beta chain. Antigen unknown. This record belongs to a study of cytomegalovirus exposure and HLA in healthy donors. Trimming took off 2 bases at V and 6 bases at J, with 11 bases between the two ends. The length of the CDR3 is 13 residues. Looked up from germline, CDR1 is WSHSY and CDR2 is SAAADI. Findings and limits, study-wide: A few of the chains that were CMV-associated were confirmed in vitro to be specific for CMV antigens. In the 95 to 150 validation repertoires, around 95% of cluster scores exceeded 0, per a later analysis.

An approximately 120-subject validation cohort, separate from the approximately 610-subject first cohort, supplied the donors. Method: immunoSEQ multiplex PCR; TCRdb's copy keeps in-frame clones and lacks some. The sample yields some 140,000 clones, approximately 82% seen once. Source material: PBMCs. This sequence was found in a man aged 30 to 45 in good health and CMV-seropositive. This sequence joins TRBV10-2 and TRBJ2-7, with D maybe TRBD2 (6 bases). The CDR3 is CASSEAGRGEQYF. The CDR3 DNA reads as TGCGCCAGCAGTGAGGCGGGGCGAGGCGAGCAGTACTTC.